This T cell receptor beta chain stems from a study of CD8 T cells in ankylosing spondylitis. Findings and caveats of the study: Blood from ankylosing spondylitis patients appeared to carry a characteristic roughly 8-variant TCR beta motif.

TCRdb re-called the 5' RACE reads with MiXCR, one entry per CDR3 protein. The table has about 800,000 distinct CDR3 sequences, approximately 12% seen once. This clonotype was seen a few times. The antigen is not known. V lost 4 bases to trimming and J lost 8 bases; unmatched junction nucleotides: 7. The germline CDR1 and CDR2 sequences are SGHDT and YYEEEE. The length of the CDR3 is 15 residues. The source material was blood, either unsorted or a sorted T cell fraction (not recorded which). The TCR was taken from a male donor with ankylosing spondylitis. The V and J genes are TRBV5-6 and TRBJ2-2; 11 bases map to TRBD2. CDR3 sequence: CASSVLAGASGELFF. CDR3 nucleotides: TGTGCCAGCAGCGTACTAGCGGGAGCCTCGGGGGAGCTGTTTTTT.